This TCR beta chain was sequenced during a study of graft-versus-host responses after intestinal transplantation. Study information: Anti-thymocyte globulin induction was given to all recipients, followed by tacrolimus and steroids for around three years. Study results and limitations: High graft-versus-host to host-versus-graft clonal ratios were found in allografts of patients who had graft-donor T cell macrochimerism. Recipient bone marrow held GvH clones, some seen earlier in ileum or blood. Association was observed between peak circulating GvH clone levels and early post-transplant HvG declines.

TCRdb's copy holds only in-frame clones and misses some; the assay was immunoSEQ multiplex PCR. This sample has over 80,000 clones, with 90% to 95% found just once. As regards this clone: Its specificity is not known.

The V and J ends lost 1 base and 6 bases, in that order; junction bases with no gene match: 5. The germline CDR1 and CDR2 sequences are SGHRS and YFSETQ. There are 15 residues in the CDR3. The rearrangement joins TRBV5-1 to TRBJ2-7, with 12 bases matching TRBD1. Sequencing used unstimulated CD4+ T cells sorted from spleen or lymph node cells, obtained before transplant. The TCR was taken from a human donor who was the organ donor for an intestinal transplant. DNA of the CDR3: TGCGCCAGCAGCTTGATTGGGACAGGGGGCGTCGAGCAGTACTTC. It translates to CASSLIGTGGVEQYF.